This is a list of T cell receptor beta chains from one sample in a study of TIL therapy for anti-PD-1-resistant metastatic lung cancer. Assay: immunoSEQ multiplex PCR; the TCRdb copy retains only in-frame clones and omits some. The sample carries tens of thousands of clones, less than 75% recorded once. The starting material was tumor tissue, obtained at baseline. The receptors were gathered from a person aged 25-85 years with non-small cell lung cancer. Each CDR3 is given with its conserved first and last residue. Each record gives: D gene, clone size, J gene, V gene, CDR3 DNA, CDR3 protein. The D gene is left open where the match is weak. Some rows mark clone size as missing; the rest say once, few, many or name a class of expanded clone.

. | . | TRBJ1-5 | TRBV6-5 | TGTGCCAGCAGTTACTCGATGGGGCATCAGCCCCAGCATTTT | CASSYSMGHQPQHF
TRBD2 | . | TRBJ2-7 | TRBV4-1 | TGCGCCAGCAGCCAGGGGAGCGGGGGGGCGCGAGAGCAGTACTTC | CASSQGSGGAREQYF
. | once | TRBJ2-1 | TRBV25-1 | TGTGCCAGCAGTGAATTAAGGGGGATCGACAATGAGCAGTTCTTC | CASSELRGIDNEQFF
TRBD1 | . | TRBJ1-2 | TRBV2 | TGTGCCAGCAGGAGGACAGGGGAAAACTATGGCTACACCTTC | CASRRTGENYGYTF
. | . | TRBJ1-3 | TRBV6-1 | TGTGCCAGCAGTGAACAGGGTTTCTCCTCTGGAAACACCATATATTTT | CASSEQGFSSGNTIYF
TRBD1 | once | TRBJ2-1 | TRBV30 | TGTGCCTGGAAGGGTCAGGGACAGGGCTCGTTCTTC | CAWKGQGQGSFF
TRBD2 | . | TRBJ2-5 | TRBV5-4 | TGTGCCAGCAGCTTGCCTAGCGGGGATCAAGAGACCCAGTACTTC | CASSLPSGDQETQYF
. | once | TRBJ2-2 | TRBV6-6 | TGTGCCAGCAGTTACCTCGGTTCCGGGGAGCTGTTTTTT | CASSYLGSGELFF
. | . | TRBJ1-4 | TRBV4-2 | TGTGCCAGCAGCCCAGAGGAACGGGCGGTGGGAAAACTGTTTTTT | CASSPEERAVGKLFF
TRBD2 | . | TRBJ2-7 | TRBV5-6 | TGTGCCAGCAGCTTGGGGACTAGCGGGAGGGCTCCCTACGAGCAGTACTTC | CASSLGTSGRAPYEQYF
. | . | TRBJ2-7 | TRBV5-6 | TGTGCCAGCAGCTTATACGGGTATAGCTCCTACGAGCAGTACTTC | CASSLYGYSSYEQYF